The 6 T cell receptor delta chains presented below share a single source sample, sequenced in a study of γδ T cells in repeated Plasmodium falciparum infection. Bulk repertoires came from Vgamma9/Vdelta2+ or Vdelta2-negative gammadelta T cells flow-sorted from PBMC. TCRdb made new clone calls on the multiplex PCR reads using CATT. The table has tens of thousands of delta-chain clones, roughly 0.98% seen once. The sequenced material came from gamma-delta T cells from blood. The receptors originated from a pool of human donors (malaria-infected and uninfected, not separated).

In its sample, this clone was seen a few times. The amino acid sequence in TCRdb belongs to a much larger clone and departs from this DNA's translation at residue 4, likely a sequencing read error; the sequence shown is translated from the DNA. The V call is TRDV1, the J call TRDJ3; 10 nucleotides agree with TRDD3. TCRdb does not report a J gene; here it was assigned by matching the DNA to germline references. This CDR3 is 25 amino acids long. Per the germline V gene, CDR1 is TSWWSYY and CDR2 is QGS. Here the CDR3 reads CALEELGTLLSLGDRSSWDTRQMFF. The CDR3 DNA reads as TGTGCTCTTGAGGAACTAGGGACTTTACTATCACTGGGGGATCGTAGCTCCTGGGACACCCGACAGATGTTTTTC.

This clone was detected a few times. This DNA's translation and the protein TCRdb lists, from a much larger clone, do not match at residue 13, likely due to a read error; the protein shown is translated from the DNA. The chain recombines TRDV2 with TRDJ1; 8 bases map to TRDD3. TCRdb gives no J gene; it was assigned here by matching the DNA to germline. CDR3 size: 18 residues. CDR1 GEAIGNYY and CDR2 EKD come from the germline V gene. J was trimmed by 3 bases and V by 3 bases; bases with no gene match: 17. The CDR3 region has the DNA TGTGCCTGTGACCCGAAGGTACTGGGGGCTACGTACGCCGATAAACTCATCTTT. It encodes CACDPKVLGATYADKLIF.

As for this clone: A far larger clone is only one base removed, so a read error is likely. This sample also contains other DNA sequences that code for the same CDR3. This sequence joins TRDV1 and TRDJ1; 8 bases fit TRDD3. The J gene is absent in TCRdb and was assigned here via DNA matching to germline. The CDR3 length is 18 residues. V lost 5 bases and J lost 0; bases outside the gene matches: 14. Germline CDR1 TSWWSYY, CDR2 QGS. CDR3 residues: CALGFYESGGLYTDKLIF. As DNA, the CDR3 is TGTGCTCTTGGGTTCTACGAATCTGGGGGACTGTACACCGATAAACTCATCTTT.

This clone occurred a few times. TCRdb's protein, taken from a much larger clone, differs from this DNA's translation at residue 18, likely owing to a read error; the protein displayed comes from the DNA. The chain combines TRDV1 with TRDJ1; TRDD2 is a possible D gene (6 bases). No J gene is reported in TCRdb; it was inferred here by comparing the DNA with germline. CDR3 length equals 24 residues. The V end was cut by 3 bases, the J end by 1 base, with 39 bases between. Looked up from germline, CDR1 is TSWWSYY and CDR2 is QGS. DNA of the CDR3: TGTGCTCTTGGGGATCCATCTCCTACCCGCCTTCAACTGCCGTGTACAGGGGGCACCGATAAACTCATCTTT. It is translated as CALGDPSPTRLQLPCTGGTDKLIF.

This clone was detected only a few times. The protein TCRdb lists belongs to a much larger clone and differs from this DNA's translation at residue 17, which points to a read error; the protein shown is made from the DNA. This chain connects TRDV1 to TRDJ1; 10 bases line up with TRDD3. CDR1 TSWWSYY and CDR2 QGS come from the germline V gene. There are 18 residues in the CDR3. CDR3: CALGSILPLWGITKQLTF. CDR3 DNA sequence: TGTGCTCTTGGTTCTATCTTACCTCTCTGGGGGATAACGAAGCAACTCACCTTT.

This clone has more than one count but fewer than ten. A far larger clone is just one base off, so this is likely a read error. Other DNA variants within this sample encode the same CDR3. J is TRDJ1 and V is TRDV1; TRDD3 matches at 9 bases. No J gene was available from TCRdb, and it was assigned here by a germline match of the DNA. This CDR3 region has 23 residues. From germline, CDR1 is TSWWSYY and CDR2 QGS. V shed 0 bases and J 1 base; nucleotides not matched to a gene: 24. The CDR3 region is CALGELDLPWGIVPPLSTDKLIF. DNA for the CDR3: TGTGCTCTTGGGGAACTTGACCTGCCCTGGGGGATCGTACCTCCTTTGTCCACCGATAAACTCATCTTT.